The entry that follows covers one T cell receptor (beta chain) sequence. The antigen remains unidentified. Via MiXCR, TCRdb re-called the reads, giving one row per CDR3 protein. Among a few hundred thousand distinct CDR3 sequences listed, approximately 25% were seen once. The sample originates from a study of T cell repertoires in cytomegalovirus infection. Background on the study: Evidence of both CMV infection and a matching HLA type came from public TCR beta signatures. Points from the study as a whole: HLA-C-restricted CMV-specific TCR beta clonotypes prevailed in the ex vivo response. Cumulative public TCR beta family frequency identified CMV carriers with the relevant HLA.

This specimen consisted of cultured PBMCs, obtained from culture after CMV antigen stimulation. The sequence derives from a human donor in good health (CMV status not recorded). Some clones in this sample may be carry-over from other donors' samples.

The CDR3 here is CASSLGRTSGSREQYF. Here the CDR3 DNA reads TGTGCCAGCAGCTTAGGACGGACTAGCGGGAGTCGCGAGCAGTACTTC. The chain has TRBV7-2 and TRBJ2-7, with 13 bases fitting TRBD2. V dropped 1 base and J dropped 6; count of bases not matched to a gene: 6. CDR1 SGHTA and CDR2 FQGNSA come from the germline V gene. The CDR3 sequence is 16 residues long.